These 15 T cell receptor beta chains came from one sample sequenced in a study of identical twins. Via MiXCR, TCRdb re-called the 5' RACE reads, giving one row per CDR3 protein. The sample lists 200,000 to 300,000 distinct CDR3 sequences, around 7.6% occurring once. These sequences were also reported in another study, on yellow fever vaccine responses in identical twins.

The material sequenced was CD8+ T cells sorted from blood. The receptor set was obtained from a woman between 18 and 30 years old in good health.

The V gene is TRBV5-1, the J gene TRBJ2-7, with a tentative D call TRBD1 (5 bases). This CDR3 is built from 17 residues. V dropped 5 bases and J dropped 4 bases, with 25 bases sitting between them. Germline assignment: CDR1 SGHRS and CDR2 YFSETQ. CDR3 sequence reads: CASSKGNSRPAGYEQYF. The CDR3 region has the DNA TGCGCCAGCAGTAAGGGGAACAGCCGACCGGCCGGTTACGAGCAGTACTTC.

This clonotype was detected a few times. V gene TRBV2 combines with J gene TRBJ2-7; the D is unclear. The V end was cut by 2 bases, the J end by 3 bases, with 17 bases between. This CDR3 region has 16 residues. From germline, CDR1 is SNHLY and CDR2 FYNNEI. The CDR3 region has the DNA TGTGCCAGCAGTGAAAGTCCGTGGGGATCTTACTACGAGCAGTACTTC. This gives the protein CASSESPWGSYYEQYF.

In its sample, this clonotype was seen many times. This rearrangement joins TRBV12-3 or TRBV12-4 to TRBJ1-2; the D is unclear. The ends were cut back, 5 bases at V and 3 bases at J, with 13 bases in the middle. CDR3 length: 14 amino acids. CDR3 residues: CASSPMGQDYGYTF. The CDR3 DNA follows: TGTGCCAGCAGTCCCATGGGTCAAGACTATGGCTACACCTTC.

This chain joins TRBV27 and TRBJ1-2, with D tentatively TRBD1 (6 bases). V lost 7 bases to trimming and J lost 5 bases, with 14 bases between them. Germline CDR1 is MNHEY and CDR2 is SMNVEV (reference sequence). The CDR3 contains 13 residues. CDR3 residues: CASTSQGIYGYTF. CDR3 DNA sequence: TGTGCCAGCACCTCCCAGGGGATTTATGGCTACACCTTC.

As DNA, the CDR3 is TGCAGTGCTAGAGCCCAGCGGGGTACCTACGAGCAGTACGTC. Its protein is CSARAQRGTYEQYV. This sequence joins TRBV20-1 and TRBJ2-7; 7 bases agree with TRBD2. The CDR3 contains 14 residues. From germline, CDR1 is DFQATT and CDR2 SNEGSKA (reference sequence). J gave up 2 bases and V 1 base, and 5 bases lay outside the gene matches.

The chain has TRBV28 and TRBJ2-1, with D hard to call. Trimming took 3 bases from V and 4 from J, leaving 13 bases between them. Germline CDR1 and CDR2: MDHEN and SYDVKM. This CDR3 comprises 15 residues. The CDR3 DNA reads TGTGCCAGCAGTTTGAGGAATACACCTTACAATGAGCAGTTCTTC. Residues: CASSLRNTPYNEQFF.

The DNA of the CDR3 is TGTGCCAGCAGTTTTACGGGGGGGCGGGATGAGCAGTTCTTC. It codes for CASSFTGGRDEQFF. The J gene is TRBJ2-1, the V gene TRBV28, with TRBD2 matching 8 bases. The CDR3 totals 14 residues. The germline CDR1 and CDR2 sequences are MDHEN and SYDVKM. V shed 3 bases and J 8 bases; nucleotides not matched to a gene: 6.

This clonotype showed up many times. The gene calls are TRBV11-2 and TRBJ2-4; possible D gene TRBD2, 6 bases. The CDR3 has 15 residues. V lost 10 bases, J lost 0 bases, and 16 bases lay in between. CDR1 SGHAT and CDR2 FQNNGV come from the germline V gene. As DNA, the CDR3 is TGTGCCATCAGAACCGGGACTCTAGCCAAAAACATTCAGTACTTC. Encoded protein: CAIRTGTLAKNIQYF.

This clonotype has more than one count but fewer than ten. The chain is built from TRBV6-2 or TRBV6-3 and TRBJ1-1, with D uncertain. The CDR3 runs to 12 residues. V lost 6 bases, J lost 5 bases, and 10 bases lay in between. From germline, CDR1 is MNHEY and CDR2 SVGEGT. CDR3 bases: TGTGCCAGCAGGTACGGGAGGACTGAAGCTTTCTTT. It is translated as CASRYGRTEAFF.

This clonotype was found a few times. The gene calls are TRBV7-8 and TRBJ2-7; D perhaps matches TRBD1 (6 bases). This CDR3 has 13 amino acids. In germline, CDR1 is SGHVS, CDR2 FQNEAQ. V was pared by 5 bases and J by 4 bases, with 12 bases between. CDR3 nucleotide sequence: TGTGCCAGCAGCGCCCTGGGGGCGTACGAGCAGTACGTC. Translating it yields CASSALGAYEQYV.

This clonotype showed up many times. The chain links TRBV6-5 to TRBJ2-3, with TRBD1 identical over 8 bases. The CDR3 has 17 amino acids. The ends lost 4 bases at V and 6 bases at J; junction bases unmatched: 15. Germline-derived CDR1 and CDR2 are MNHEY and SVGAGI. The CDR3, as DNA: TGTGCCAGCAGTTTCCTTTTCGAGACAGGGGTGGAGGATACGCAGTATTTT. It translates to CASSFLFETGVEDTQYF.

This clonotype appeared a few times. This chain joins TRBV29-1 and TRBJ1-1; D not resolved. The CDR3 is 12 amino acids. Trimming stripped 5 bases from V and 3 bases from J, with 10 bases between. CDR1 is SQVTM and CDR2 is ANQGSEA in the germline V gene. CDR3: CSVPFSDTEAFF. CDR3 sequence (DNA): TGCAGCGTTCCATTCTCGGACACTGAAGCTTTCTTT.

This clonotype was observed many times. The chain uses TRBV12-3 or TRBV12-4 and TRBJ2-7, with unresolved D. Trimming pared 6 bases from V and 6 bases from J, leaving 18 bases between. CDR3 size: 14 residues. The CDR3 sequence is CASSFDGPQTEQYF. DNA for the CDR3: TGTGCCAGCAGCTTCGACGGTCCTCAAACCGAGCAGTACTTC.

This clonotype appeared a few times. This may stem from a read error, because a much larger clone lies one nucleotide away. The chain uses TRBV28 and TRBJ2-3; D unclear. The germline CDR1 and CDR2 sequences are MDHEN and SYDVKM. Trimming took off 3 bases at V and 1 base at J, with 5 bases between the two ends. The CDR3 runs 13 residues. CDR3 nucleotides: TGTGCCAGCAGTTTCACAGGCACAGATACGCAGTATTTT. Amino acid sequence: CASSFTGTDTQYF.

The V call is TRBV7-9, the J call TRBJ2-4, with D possibly called TRBD1 or TRBD2 (5 bases each). The germline CDR1 and CDR2 sequences are SEHNR and FQNEAQ (reference sequence). The CDR3 length is 16 residues. Trimming cost V 1 base and J 3 bases, with 13 bases left between them. The CDR3, as DNA: TGTGCCAGCAGCTTAGGGGGGACCATTAACAAAAACATTCAGTACTTC. Its protein is CASSLGGTINKNIQYF.